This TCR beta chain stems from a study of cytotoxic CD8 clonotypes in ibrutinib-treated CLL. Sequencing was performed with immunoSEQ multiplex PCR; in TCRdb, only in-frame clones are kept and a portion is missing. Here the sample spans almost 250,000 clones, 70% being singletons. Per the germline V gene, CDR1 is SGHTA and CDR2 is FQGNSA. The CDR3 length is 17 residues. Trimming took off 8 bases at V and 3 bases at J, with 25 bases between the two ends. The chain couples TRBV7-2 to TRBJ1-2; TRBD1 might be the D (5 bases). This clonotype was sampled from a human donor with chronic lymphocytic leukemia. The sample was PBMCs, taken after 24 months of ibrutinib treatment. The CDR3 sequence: CASALNLAGRSYYGYTF. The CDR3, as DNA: TGTGCCAGCGCCCTTAACCTGGCAGGGCGCTCTTACTATGGCTACACCTTC.